This T cell receptor (beta chain) was recorded in a study of cytomegalovirus exposure and HLA in healthy donors. The CDR3 spans 11 residues. Germline values: CDR1 MDHEN, CDR2 SYDVKM. Trimming took 5 bases from V and 4 from J, leaving 6 bases between them. 60 Vbeta and 13 Jbeta primers were used in PCR. Repertoires were generated with immunoSEQ multiplex PCR, while TCRdb's copy carries only in-frame clones and drops some. The sample lists about 120,000 clones, over 60% occurring once. To note about this clone: Its antigen remains unknown.

Study-level results: Analysis was carried out at a later point, and it linked a missense DCLRE1C variant to TCR beta V- and J-gene trimming.

The TCR originated in a woman aged 40 to 50 in good health and CMV-seropositive. V is TRBV28 and J is TRBJ2-7; D uncertain. The sample taken for sequencing was PBMCs. The CDR3, as DNA: TGTGCCAGCAGTCAAATTTACGAGCAGTACTTC. Protein product: CASSQIYEQYF.